The clone carrying this T cell receptor (beta chain) was picked up one time. The target antigen is unknown. Clones were sequenced by immunoSEQ multiplex PCR, and TCRdb holds only the in-frame ones, with some missing. The table shows tens of thousands of clones, with approximately 88% occurring only once. These data belong to a study of graft-versus-host responses after intestinal transplantation. Whole-study context: Multivisceral, liver-intestinal, or isolated intestinal grafts were transplanted into recipients. Every recipient underwent anti-thymocyte globulin induction, then tacrolimus and steroids for two to four years.

Study observations and caveats: Recipient marrow contained GvH clones, some of which appeared first in ileum or blood.

This receptor was taken from a human donor who was the organ donor for an intestinal transplant. The specimen was unstimulated CD4+ T cells sorted from spleen or lymph node cells, collected before transplant.

The CDR3 region has the DNA TGTGCCAGCAGTTTGGACAGGGTGAACACTGAAGCTTTCTTT. The encoded protein is CASSLDRVNTEAFF. The chain is built from TRBV27 and TRBJ1-1; TRBD1 matches 8 bases. Germline trimming cut 3 bases from V and 0 bases from J; bases unmatched to any gene: 0. The CDR3 runs 14 residues. Germline CDR1 and CDR2: MNHEY and SMNVEV (reference sequence).